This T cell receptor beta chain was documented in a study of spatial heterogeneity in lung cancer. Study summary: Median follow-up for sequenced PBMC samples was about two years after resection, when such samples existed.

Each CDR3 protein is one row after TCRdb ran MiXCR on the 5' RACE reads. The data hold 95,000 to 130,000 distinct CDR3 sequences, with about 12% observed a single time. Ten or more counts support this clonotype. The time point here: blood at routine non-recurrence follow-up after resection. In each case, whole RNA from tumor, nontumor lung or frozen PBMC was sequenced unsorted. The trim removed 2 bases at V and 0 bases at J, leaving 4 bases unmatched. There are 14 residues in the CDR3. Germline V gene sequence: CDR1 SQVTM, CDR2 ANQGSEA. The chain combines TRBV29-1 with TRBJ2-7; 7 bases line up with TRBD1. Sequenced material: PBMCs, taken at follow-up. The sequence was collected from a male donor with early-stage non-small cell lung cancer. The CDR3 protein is CSVEPDRDSYEQYF. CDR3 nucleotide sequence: TGCAGCGTTGAACCTGACAGGGACTCCTACGAGCAGTACTTC.